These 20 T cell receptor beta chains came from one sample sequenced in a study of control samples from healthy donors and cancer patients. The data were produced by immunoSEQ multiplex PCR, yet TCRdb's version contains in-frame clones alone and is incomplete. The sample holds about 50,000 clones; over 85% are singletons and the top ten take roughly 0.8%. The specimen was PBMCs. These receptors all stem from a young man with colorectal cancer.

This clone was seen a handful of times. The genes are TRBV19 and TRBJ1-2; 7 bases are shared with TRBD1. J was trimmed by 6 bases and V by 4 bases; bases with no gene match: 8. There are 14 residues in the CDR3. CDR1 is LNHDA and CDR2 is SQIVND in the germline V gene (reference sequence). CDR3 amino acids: CASSSRDRIHGYTF. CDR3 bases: TGTGCCAGTAGTAGCCGGGACAGAATACATGGCTACACCTTC.

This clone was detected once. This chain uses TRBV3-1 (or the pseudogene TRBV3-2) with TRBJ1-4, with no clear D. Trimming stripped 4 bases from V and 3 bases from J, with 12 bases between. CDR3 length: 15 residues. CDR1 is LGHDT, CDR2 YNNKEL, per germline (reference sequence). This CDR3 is CASSLSADPNEKLFF. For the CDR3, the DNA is TGTGCCAGCAGCCTGTCGGCTGATCCTAATGAAAAACTGTTTTTT.

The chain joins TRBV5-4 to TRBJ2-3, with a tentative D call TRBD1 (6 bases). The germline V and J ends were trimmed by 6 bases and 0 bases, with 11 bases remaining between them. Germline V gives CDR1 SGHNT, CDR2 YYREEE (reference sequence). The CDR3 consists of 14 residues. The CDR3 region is CASMPGQSTDTQYF. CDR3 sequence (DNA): TGTGCCAGCATGCCGGGACAAAGCACAGATACGCAGTATTTT.

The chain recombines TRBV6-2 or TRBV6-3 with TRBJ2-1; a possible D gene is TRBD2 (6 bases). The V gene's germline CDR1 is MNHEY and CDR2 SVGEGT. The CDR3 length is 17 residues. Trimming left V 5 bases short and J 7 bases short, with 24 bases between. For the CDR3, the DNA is TGTGCCAGCAGTCAGGCTACGAGGGCGGGGACTCTTAATGAGCAGTTCTTC. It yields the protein CASSQATRAGTLNEQFF.

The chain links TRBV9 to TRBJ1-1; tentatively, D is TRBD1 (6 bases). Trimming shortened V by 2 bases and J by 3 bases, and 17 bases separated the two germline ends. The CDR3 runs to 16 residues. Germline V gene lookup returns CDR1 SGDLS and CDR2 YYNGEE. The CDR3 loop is CASSVNAGKGDTEAFF. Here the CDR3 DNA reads TGTGCCAGCAGCGTTAACGCAGGGAAGGGGGACACTGAAGCTTTCTTT.

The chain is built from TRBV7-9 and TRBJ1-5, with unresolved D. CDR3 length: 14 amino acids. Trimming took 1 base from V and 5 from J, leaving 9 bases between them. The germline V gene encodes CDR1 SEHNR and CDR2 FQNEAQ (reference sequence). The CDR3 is CASSLGGPDQPQHF. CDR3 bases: TGTGCCAGCAGCTTAGGAGGCCCCGATCAGCCCCAGCATTTT.

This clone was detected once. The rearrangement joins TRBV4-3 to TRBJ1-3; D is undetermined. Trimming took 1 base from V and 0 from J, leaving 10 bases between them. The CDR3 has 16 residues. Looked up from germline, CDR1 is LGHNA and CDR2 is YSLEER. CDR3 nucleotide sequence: TGCGCCAGCAGCCAAGGGAGGCGGATCTCTGGAAACACCATATATTTT. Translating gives CASSQGRRISGNTIYF.

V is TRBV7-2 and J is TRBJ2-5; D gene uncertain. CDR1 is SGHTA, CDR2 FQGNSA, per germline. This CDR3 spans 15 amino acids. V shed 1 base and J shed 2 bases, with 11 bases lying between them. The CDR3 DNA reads TGTGCCAGCAGCTTAGTTGGTGCTGGACAAGAGACCCAGTACTTC. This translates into CASSLVGAGQETQYF.

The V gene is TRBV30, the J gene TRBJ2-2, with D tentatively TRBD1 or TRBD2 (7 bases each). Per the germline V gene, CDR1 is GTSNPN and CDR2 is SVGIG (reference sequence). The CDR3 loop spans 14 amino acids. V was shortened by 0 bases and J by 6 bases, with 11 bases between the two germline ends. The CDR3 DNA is TGTGCCTGGAGTGTATCAGGGGGGGCCGGGGAGCTGTTTTTT. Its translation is CAWSVSGGAGELFF. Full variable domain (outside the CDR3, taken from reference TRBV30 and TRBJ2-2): SQTIHQWPATLVQPVGSPLSLECTVEGTSNPNLYWYRQAAGRGLQLLFYSVGIGQISSEVPQNLSASRPQDRQFILSSKKLLLSDSGFYLCAWSVSGGAGELFFGEGSRLTVL.

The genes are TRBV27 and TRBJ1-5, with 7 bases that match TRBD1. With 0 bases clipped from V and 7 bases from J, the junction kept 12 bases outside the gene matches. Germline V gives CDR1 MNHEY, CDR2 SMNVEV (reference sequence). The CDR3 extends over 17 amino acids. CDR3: CASSLSSGGGRWQPQHF. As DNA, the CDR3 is TGTGCCAGCAGTTTATCCTCAGGGGGGGGGCGGTGGCAGCCCCAGCATTTT.

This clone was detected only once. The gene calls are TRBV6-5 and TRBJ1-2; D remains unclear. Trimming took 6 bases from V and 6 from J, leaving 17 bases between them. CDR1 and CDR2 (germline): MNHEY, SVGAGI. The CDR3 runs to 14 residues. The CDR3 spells CASSYNPGVDGYTF. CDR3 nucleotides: TGTGCCAGCAGCTATAATCCCGGTGTGGATGGCTACACCTTC.

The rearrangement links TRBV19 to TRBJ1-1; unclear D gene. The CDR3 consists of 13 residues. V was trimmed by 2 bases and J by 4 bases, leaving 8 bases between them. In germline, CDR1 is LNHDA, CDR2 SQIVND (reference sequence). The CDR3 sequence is CASSISRLTEAFF. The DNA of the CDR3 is TGTGCCAGTAGTATATCAAGGCTCACTGAAGCTTTCTTT.

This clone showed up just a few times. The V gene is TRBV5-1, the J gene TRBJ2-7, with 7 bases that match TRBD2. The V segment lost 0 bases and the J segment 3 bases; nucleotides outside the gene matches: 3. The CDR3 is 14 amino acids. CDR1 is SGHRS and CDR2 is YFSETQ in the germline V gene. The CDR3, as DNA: TGCGCCAGCAGCTTGGAGGCTAGCGGCTACGAGCAGTACTTC. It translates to CASSLEASGYEQYF.

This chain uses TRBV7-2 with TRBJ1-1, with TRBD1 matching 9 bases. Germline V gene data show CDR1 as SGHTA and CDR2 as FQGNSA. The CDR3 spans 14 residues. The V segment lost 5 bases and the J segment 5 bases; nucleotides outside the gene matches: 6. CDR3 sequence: CASSPQGARTEAFF. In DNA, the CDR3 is TGTGCCAGCAGCCCACAGGGGGCGCGGACTGAAGCTTTCTTT.

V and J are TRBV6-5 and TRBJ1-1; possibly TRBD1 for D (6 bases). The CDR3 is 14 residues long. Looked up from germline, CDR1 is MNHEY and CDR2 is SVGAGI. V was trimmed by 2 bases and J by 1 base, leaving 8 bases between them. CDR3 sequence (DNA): TGTGCCAGCAGTTACCAGGGGAAGAACACTGAAGCTTTCTTT. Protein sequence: CASSYQGKNTEAFF.

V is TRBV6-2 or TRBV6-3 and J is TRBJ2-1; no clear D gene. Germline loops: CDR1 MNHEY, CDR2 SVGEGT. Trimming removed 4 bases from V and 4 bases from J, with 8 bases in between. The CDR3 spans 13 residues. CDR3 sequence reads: CASSSQPYNEQFF. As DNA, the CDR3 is TGTGCCAGCAGTTCACAGCCTTACAATGAGCAGTTCTTC.

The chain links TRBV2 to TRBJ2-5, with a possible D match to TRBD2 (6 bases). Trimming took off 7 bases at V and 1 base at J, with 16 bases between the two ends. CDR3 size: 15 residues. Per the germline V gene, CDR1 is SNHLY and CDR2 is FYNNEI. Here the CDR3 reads CASTRDLRGQETQYF. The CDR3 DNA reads TGTGCCAGCACGCGGGACCTTCGGGGCCAAGAGACCCAGTACTTC.

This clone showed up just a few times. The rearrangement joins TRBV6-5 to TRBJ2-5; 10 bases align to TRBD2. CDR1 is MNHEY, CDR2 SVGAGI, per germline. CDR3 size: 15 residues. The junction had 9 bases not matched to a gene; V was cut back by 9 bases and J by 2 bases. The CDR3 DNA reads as TGTGCCAGTTCGGTTGCTAGCGGGGGACAAGAGACCCAGTACTTC. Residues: CASSVASGGQETQYF.

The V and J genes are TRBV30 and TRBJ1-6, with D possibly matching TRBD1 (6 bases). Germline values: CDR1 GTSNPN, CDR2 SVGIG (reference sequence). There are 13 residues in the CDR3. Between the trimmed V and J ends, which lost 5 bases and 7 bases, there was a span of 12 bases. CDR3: CAWQGFENSPLHF. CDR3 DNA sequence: TGTGCCTGGCAGGGGTTCGAGAATTCACCCCTCCACTTT.

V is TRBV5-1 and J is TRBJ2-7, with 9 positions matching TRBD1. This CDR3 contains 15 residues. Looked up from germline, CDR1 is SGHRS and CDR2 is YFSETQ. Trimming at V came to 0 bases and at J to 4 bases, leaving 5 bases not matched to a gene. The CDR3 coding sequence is TGCGCCAGCAGCTTGGCCTTAGGACAGGGGTACGAGCAGTACTTC. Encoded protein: CASSLALGQGYEQYF. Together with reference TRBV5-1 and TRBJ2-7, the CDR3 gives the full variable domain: KAGVTQTPRYLIKTRGQQVTLSCSPISGHRSVSWYQQTPGQGLQFLFEYFSETQRNKGNFPGRFSGRQFSNSRSEMNVSTLELGDSALYLCASSLALGQGYEQYFGPGTRLTVT.